This TCR beta chain was retrieved from a study of T cell responses to AZD1222 COVID-19 vaccine. Study-level findings and limits: Baseline serostatus was positive in only six AZD1222 recipients. All repertoire sampling was performed exclusively after the peak T cell response.

On this clone: Its antigen is not known.

Using immunoSEQ multiplex PCR, the repertoire was profiled, and TCRdb retains in-frame clones only, with some absent. The table includes roughly 150,000 clones, 80% to 90% detected once. The CDR3 extends over 16 amino acids. Germline values: CDR1 MDHEN, CDR2 SYDVKM. With 1 base removed from V and 3 bases from J, the gap between germline ends came to 16 bases. The rearrangement links TRBV28 to TRBJ2-7, with D tentatively TRBD2 (7 bases). The receptor comes from an adult who had recovered from COVID-19. The sequenced sample was peripheral blood, obtained after recovery from COVID-19. CDR3 bases: TGTGCCAGCAGTTTATCCGGTGGGGGGGCGATCTACGAGCAGTACTTC. It yields the protein CASSLSGGGAIYEQYF.